This T cell receptor (beta chain) came from a study of T-cell reconstitution after alpha-beta-depleted transplantation in children (dated by TCRdb to 2016 to 2018). Context from the whole study: Using TCR repertoire profiling, the study followed T-cell immune reconstitution in a quantitative way in children after TCRalphabeta/CD19-depleted allogeneic hematopoietic cell transplantation.

V loses 5 bases at its end and J loses 4 bases; junction bases beyond the gene matches: 6. There are 15 amino acids in the CDR3, from cysteine to phenylalanine inclusive. Here the CDR3 DNA is all that survives: 45 bases in frame from base 1. In the germline V gene (reference sequence), CDR1 corresponds to SEHNR and CDR2 to FQNEAQ. Overall results and qualifications from the work: About two months after transplant, the apparently early recovery of alphabetaT-cell counts reportedly depended on just several hundred clones that had expanded rapidly and came from non-depleted graft cells. In some patients, the high TCRbeta diversity seen at day 60 was put down to recipient T cells and intrathymic progenitors that had survived conditioning. Hyperexpanded clone frequencies declined over subsequent months; after one year, T-cell counts and TCRbeta diversity were mostly attributed to newly produced T cells.

The treatment or condition label on this specimen signifies: allogeneic hematopoietic cell transplantation with graft depleted of TCRalphabeta T cells and CD19 B cells. Transplant recipients were children who received TCRalphabeta/CD19-depleted allogeneic hematopoietic cell grafts. To note about this clonotype: Which antigen it targets is not known. No base quality information exists; no much larger clone differs at one position.

Receptors were amplified or captured by PCR. Sequencing relied on an Illumina HiSeq 2500. TCR library preparation used molecular barcoding, with unique molecular identifiers applied to normalize quantification of the TCRbeta repertoire. In TCRdb, the public reads were trimmed at Q25 with fastp and aligned with MiXCR, with productive beta chains retained. Every distinct CDR3 protein forms one entry, paired with its most common genes and DNA. The sample table contains fewer than 400,000 distinct CDR3 sequences; only one count was recorded for more than 20% of them. Roughly 9.8% of the sample is held by the ten biggest clonotypes.

This sequence uses TRBV7-9 and TRBJ2-1; the junction holds 9 bases that match TRBD2. Material: PBMCs, mostly from graft donor cells, obtained 180 days after TCRalphabeta/CD19-depleted stem cell transplant. This clonotype was sampled from a male patient between 5 and 17 years old who had a stem cell transplant for acute lymphoblastic leukemia, so the T cells may come from the graft donor. The DNA sequence is given as TGTGCCAGCAGCACTCGACTAGCGGCATACAATGAGCAGTTCTTC. Protein translation: CASSTRLAAYNEQFF.